This entry is about one T cell receptor beta chain. The sample belongs to a study of T cells in Graves' hyperthyroidism and ophthalmopathy. The germline CDR1 and CDR2 sequences are SGHAT and FQNNGV. The CDR3 totals 15 residues. The V gene lost 5 bases and the J gene lost 7 bases, with 18 bases spanning the gap. Amplification of TCR beta CDR3 regions used RNA as the template. First-round RT-PCR of the TCR CDR3 relied on the HTBI primer set. MiXCR, run by TCRdb on the multiplex PCR reads, gives a single entry per CDR3 protein. Here the sample spans under 650,000 distinct CDR3 sequences, around 16% being singletons.

The chain has TRBV11-2 and TRBJ2-1; D may be TRBD2 (5 bases). Sequencing used blood. This receptor was obtained from a woman aged 25 to 39 with Graves' hyperthyroidism. The CDR3 is CASSDQPGYINEQFF. In nucleotides, the CDR3 is TGTGCCAGCAGCGACCAACCGGGATATATAAATGAGCAGTTCTTC.